This T cell receptor beta chain was sequenced during a study of regulatory T cells in long-lasting Graves disease. Study-wide points: A limited number of samples was an acknowledged limitation.

This clonotype was seen repeatedly, ten times or more. Its target is unknown. Relying on iRepertoire HTBI primers and Arm-PCR of CDR3 regions, the team built TCR beta libraries. From the multiplex PCR reads, TCRdb called clonotypes with MiXCR, one entry per CDR3 protein. The sample includes hundreds of thousands of distinct CDR3 sequences, roughly 12% of them seen just once. The V gene lost 6 bases and the J gene lost 6 bases, with 14 bases spanning the gap. CDR1 is GTSNPN, CDR2 SVGIG, per germline (reference sequence). The CDR3 covers 12 residues. Time point noted: newly diagnosed GD, antithyroid drugs for less than 3 months. From PBMCs, RNA was extracted and then used to make the TCR library. Enrollment of patients was through an endocrinology department in Xi'an, China. These sequences were also reported in another study, on T cells in Graves' hyperthyroidism and ophthalmopathy.

This TCR came from a man aged 25-45 years with Graves disease. V gene TRBV30 combines with J gene TRBJ1-1, with D hard to call. Sequenced here: peripheral blood mononuclear cells (PBMCs), sampled at new diagnosis, from a patient treated with antithyroid drugs. This chain's CDR3 is CACFEGGSEAFF. The DNA of the CDR3 is TGTGCCTGTTTCGAGGGCGGGTCTGAAGCTTTCTTT. Based on the CDR3 plus reference TRBV30 and TRBJ1-1, the full variable domain is SQTIHQWPATLVQPVGSPLSLECTVEGTSNPNLYWYRQAAGRGLQLLFYSVGIGQISSEVPQNLSASRPQDRQFILSSKKLLLSDSGFYLCACFEGGSEAFFGQGTRLTVV.